This T cell receptor beta chain was identified during a study of response to subunit inactivated influenza vaccine (dated by TCRdb to the late 2010s). In the study overall: Deep quantitative T cell receptor repertoire profiling was used in the study to track responses to a trivalent subunit inactivated influenza vaccine. On the study overall, not on this receptor specifically: The authors suggested that each seasonal influenza vaccination may recruit only a limited number of new T cells.

The protocol used for the library was RT-PCR. Sequencing was performed on an Illumina HiSeq 2500. Using fastp at Q25 and MiXCR, TCRdb reprocessed the public reads and kept productive beta chains. Rows matching on CDR3 protein sequence are summarized as one entry with the most common DNA and genes. Within this sample are under 550,000 distinct CDR3 sequences, with roughly 8.2% of them counted one time only. The top ten constitute 13% of the sample. Of note for this clonotype: The antigen it binds to is not known. One base away there is no much larger clone; base qualities are not given.

The germline V gene (reference sequence) gives CDR1 as LGHDT and CDR2 as YNNKEL. The V end gives up 1 base and the J end 9 bases, leaving 7 bases in the junction not matched to a gene. The CDR3 goes from the cysteine to the phenylalanine over 14 residues. Only CDR3 DNA remains: 42 bases, in frame from the first base. The receptor chain draws on TRBV3-1 and TRBJ2-5; the central 8 bases match TRBD2. Specimen: PBMCs from blood, collected around 25 months after vaccination. This clonotype was sampled from a man between 50 and 70 years old who received an inactivated influenza vaccine. Donor details come from another sample of the same person, matched by shared clones. The CDR3 region reads CASSQGVGREAQYF. The DNA is TGTGCCAGCAGCCAAGGCGTCGGGCGGGAGGCCCAGTACTTC.